This T cell receptor beta chain was sequenced during a study of cytomegalovirus exposure and HLA in healthy donors. Study-level information: There were tens of millions of unique TCRs (from HLA-typed donors) in an early data release.

General observations from the study: Previous analysis showed most TCR beta V segments were productive about 87% or about 30% of the time. A likely sequencing artifact accounted for one observed cluster of highly shared sequence variants.

To note about this clone: What it binds is not known.

Primers included in the PCR were 60 Vbeta and 13 Jbeta primers. Libraries were prepared by immunoSEQ multiplex PCR; TCRdb keeps only in-frame clonotypes and omits some of them. The table has 100,000 to 150,000 clones, roughly two thirds seen once. CDR1 GTSNPN and CDR2 SVGIG come from the germline V gene (reference sequence). The CDR3 is 14 residues long. V lost 0 bases to trimming and J lost 5 bases, with 13 bases between them. Sequenced: PBMCs. The chain carries TRBV30 and TRBJ1-1, with D maybe TRBD1 (5 bases). This receptor was obtained from a man aged 30-40 years in good health and CMV-seropositive. DNA for the CDR3: TGTGCCTGGAGTGTACTGCAGGGTTGGACTGAAGCTTTCTTT. This sequence encodes CAWSVLQGWTEAFF.